This TCR beta chain was identified during a study of T cell repertoires in cytomegalovirus infection. MiXCR was run by TCRdb on the reads, yielding one entry per CDR3 protein. The sample comprises hundreds of thousands of distinct CDR3 sequences, 30% to 40% of which are singletons, and around a sixth rests with the top ten. The length of the CDR3 is 15 residues. The germline V gene has CDR1 SGHVS and CDR2 FNYEAQ. V lost 5 bases to trimming and J lost 5 bases; unmatched junction nucleotides: 6. In this sample, this clonotype turned up many times. The antigen is not known. General observations from the study: CMV-specific TCR beta clonotypes restricted by HLA-C dominated the ex vivo response.

The rearrangement joins TRBV7-6 to TRBJ2-1, with 10 bases lining up with TRBD2. This receptor was taken from a human donor in good health (CMV status not recorded). Some clones in this sample may be carry-over from other donors' samples. Sample: cultured PBMCs, taken from culture after CMV antigen stimulation. CDR3 DNA: TGTGCCAGCAGCGCTAGCGGGAGTCTCCACAATGAGCAGTTCTTC. Residues: CASSASGSLHNEQFF.